These 15 T cell receptor beta chains were all obtained from the same sample, sequenced in a study of blood T cell repertoires in COVID-19. Measured with immunoSEQ multiplex PCR; TCRdb has only the in-frame clones, and not every one. This table holds over 120,000 clones, 79% found once. The material sequenced was peripheral blood. These receptors originate from a woman aged 70-85 years with COVID-19, enrolled during active disease.

The rearrangement links TRBV7-2 to TRBJ2-3, with 12 positions matching TRBD2. The V and J ends lost 4 bases and 3 bases, in that order; junction bases with no gene match: 5. The CDR3 runs 16 residues. Germline V gene lookup returns CDR1 SGHTA and CDR2 FQGNSA. CDR3: CASSWLLAGGTDTQYF. CDR3 in DNA: TGTGCCAGCAGCTGGCTACTAGCGGGGGGAACAGATACGCAGTATTTT.

The rearrangement links TRBV9 to TRBJ1-2; no clear D. The CDR3 contains 15 residues. V was pared by 4 bases and J by 4 bases, with 17 bases between. From germline, CDR1 is SGDLS and CDR2 YYNGEE. The CDR3: CASSPRNTSGYGYTF. In DNA, the CDR3 is TGTGCCAGCAGCCCCAGGAACACCTCTGGCTATGGCTACACCTTC.

This clone was detected only once. The chain employs TRBV6-5 and TRBJ2-3, with D uncertain. The germline V and J ends were trimmed by 4 bases and 2 bases, with 7 bases remaining between them. Germline CDR1 and CDR2: MNHEY and SVGAGI. The CDR3 is 13 amino acids. As DNA, the CDR3 is TGTGCCAGCAGTTTGGGCTTCACAGATACGCAGTATTTT. Translating it yields CASSLGFTDTQYF.

This chain joins TRBV28 and TRBJ1-2; D is ambiguous. V gave up 6 bases and J gave up 2 bases, with 7 bases separating them. The CDR3 sequence is 12 residues long. Germline V gives CDR1 MDHEN, CDR2 SYDVKM. As DNA, the CDR3 is TGTGCCAGCAGCACTTACAACTATGGCTACACCTTC. This gives the protein CASSTYNYGYTF.

This clone was detected ten times or more. V usage is TRBV6-2 or TRBV6-3 and J usage is TRBJ1-2; tentative D call: TRBD1 (6 bases). Trimming took off 4 bases at V and 5 bases at J, with 14 bases between the two ends. CDR3 size: 14 residues. The V gene's germline CDR1 is MNHEY and CDR2 SVGEGT. The DNA for the CDR3 is TGTGCCAGCAGTTTGGGCAGGGGACCATATGGCTACACCTTC. Its translation is CASSLGRGPYGYTF.

The chain recombines TRBV6-1 with TRBJ1-2; D gene uncertain. The CDR3 has 13 amino acids. CDR1 MNHNS and CDR2 SASEGT come from the germline V gene. Trimming cost V 5 bases and J 1 base, with 8 bases left between them. The CDR3 sequence is CASSPQINYGYTF. The CDR3 nucleotides are TGTGCCAGCAGTCCCCAGATTAACTATGGCTACACCTTC.

V is TRBV3-1 (or the pseudogene TRBV3-2) and J is TRBJ2-7; D call uncertain. The germline CDR1 and CDR2 sequences are LGHDT and YNNKEL (reference sequence). The CDR3 is made up of 12 amino acids. V was shortened by 0 bases and J by 4 bases, with 4 bases between the two germline ends. CDR3 in amino acids: CASSQDSYEQYF. CDR3 nucleotide sequence: TGTGCCAGCAGCCAAGATAGTTACGAGCAGTACTTC.

The gene calls are TRBV7-9 and TRBJ2-1; 9 positions agree with TRBD2. The CDR3 contains 16 residues. The V and J ends lost 2 bases and 8 bases, in that order; junction bases with no gene match: 10. The germline V gene encodes CDR1 SEHNR and CDR2 FQNEAQ (reference sequence). This CDR3 is CASSLPKLAGQDEQFF. The CDR3 nucleotides read TGTGCCAGCAGCTTACCCAAGCTAGCGGGGCAGGATGAGCAGTTCTTC.

The chain combines TRBV5-1 with TRBJ2-1; TRBD2 matches at 7 bases. Germline CDR1 reads SGHRS; CDR2 reads YFSETQ. The CDR3 sequence is 14 residues long. The V segment lost 1 base and the J segment 5 bases; nucleotides outside the gene matches: 3. The CDR3 bases are TGCGCCAGCAGCTTGAGGGGAGGGAACAATGAGCAGTTCTTC. Protein: CASSLRGGNNEQFF.

The chain recombines TRBV24-1 with TRBJ1-1; 9 nucleotides line up with TRBD1. Trimming cost V 7 bases and J 7 bases; bases outside gene matches: 12. The CDR3 is made up of 15 amino acids. Germline V gene lookup returns CDR1 KGHDR and CDR2 SFDVKD. CDR3 DNA sequence: TGTGCCACCAGAGCCGGGACAGGGATTTTCAGTGAAGCTTTCTTT. Translating gives CATRAGTGIFSEAFF.

CDR3 loop: CASSLEQGRGEAFF. The CDR3 DNA reads as TGTGCCAGCAGCCTAGAACAGGGGCGAGGTGAAGCTTTCTTT. The chain has TRBV7-9 and TRBJ1-1, with TRBD1 matching 7 bases. The V segment lost 5 bases and the J segment 7 bases; nucleotides outside the gene matches: 10. The CDR3 totals 14 residues. Per germline, CDR1 SEHNR and CDR2 FQNEAQ (reference sequence).

V and J are TRBV11-2 and TRBJ1-2, with unresolved D. CDR3 length: 11 residues. CDR1 and CDR2 (germline): SGHAT, FQNNGV. V lost 0 bases and J 8 bases, leaving 4 bases between the germline ends. The CDR3 is CASSLDRGYTF. The CDR3 region has the DNA TGTGCCAGCAGCTTAGACAGGGGCTACACCTTC.

The chain is built from TRBV7-2 and TRBJ1-5; no reliable D call. CDR3 size: 14 residues. Germline V lookup: CDR1 SGHTA, CDR2 FQGNSA. V dropped 2 bases and J dropped 3 bases, with 8 bases sitting between them. The CDR3 reads CASSLFGDNQPQHF. The DNA for the CDR3 is TGTGCCAGCAGCTTATTCGGGGACAATCAGCCCCAGCATTTT.

The gene calls are TRBV28 and TRBJ1-1; tentatively, D is TRBD1 (5 bases). This CDR3 has 14 residues. The germline V and J ends were trimmed by 2 bases and 1 base, with 8 bases remaining between them. CDR1 MDHEN and CDR2 SYDVKM come from the germline V gene. In DNA form, the CDR3 reads TGTGCCAGCAGTTTAAGGGGTAGGAACACTGAAGCTTTCTTT. Protein: CASSLRGRNTEAFF.

This chain links TRBV4-1 with TRBJ2-1; TRBD2 matches at 13 bases. V lost 1 base and J lost 8; bases outside the gene matches: 11. The CDR3 has 18 amino acids. Germline CDR1 and CDR2: MGHRA and YSYEKL. The CDR3 region is CASSQVPGLAGWGDEQFF. CDR3 coding DNA: TGCGCCAGCAGCCAAGTTCCGGGACTAGCGGGATGGGGGGATGAGCAGTTCTTC.